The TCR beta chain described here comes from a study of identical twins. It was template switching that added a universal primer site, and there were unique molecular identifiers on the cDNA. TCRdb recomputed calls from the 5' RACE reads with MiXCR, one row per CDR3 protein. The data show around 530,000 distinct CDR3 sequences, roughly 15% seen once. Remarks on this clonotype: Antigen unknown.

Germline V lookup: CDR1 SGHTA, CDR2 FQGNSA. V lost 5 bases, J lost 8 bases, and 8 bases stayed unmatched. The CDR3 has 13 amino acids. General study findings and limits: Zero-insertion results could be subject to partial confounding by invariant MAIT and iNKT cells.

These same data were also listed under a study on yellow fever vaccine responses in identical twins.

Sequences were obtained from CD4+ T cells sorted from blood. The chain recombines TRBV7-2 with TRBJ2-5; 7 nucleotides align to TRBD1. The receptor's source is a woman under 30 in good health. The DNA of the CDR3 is TGTGCCAGCAGCCGAGGGACAGAACTTACCCAGTACTTC. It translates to CASSRGTELTQYF.